These T cell receptor beta chains were read from a single sample in a study of shared clonotypes between healthy human individuals. The table came from immunoSEQ multiplex PCR; TCRdb's copy has only in-frame clones and leaves some out. The table lists 600,000 to 700,000 clones, roughly 72% of them singletons. The specimen was memory CD4+ T cells sorted from blood. The receptors here all came from a woman in her 30s in good health. Each CDR3 is given with its conserved first and last residue. A D gene is named only where the DNA matches it firmly. Clone size is shown for a subset of rows, as once, few, many or a class of expanded clone.

>TRBV7-8|.|.|TRBJ2-7
TGTGCCAGCAGCTTAGCGAGCACGGTCGAGCAGTACTTC
CASSLASTVEQYF
>TRBV7-6|.|.|TRBJ2-2
TGTGCCAGCAGCTTAGTTTATCCTAGTCCCACCGGGGAGCTGTTTTTT
CASSLVYPSPTGELFF
>TRBV29-1|.|.|TRBJ2-5
TGCAGCGTTGAAGATTTGGGCAGGGCGGAGACCCAGTACTTC
CSVEDLGRAETQYF
>TRBV7-6|TRBD2|.|TRBJ2-1
TGTGCCAGCAGCTCCTCGCTCAGGACTAGCACGGATGAGCAGTTCTTC
CASSSSLRTSTDEQFF
>TRBV7-3|.|.|TRBJ2-3
TGTGCCAGCAGCTTAGGTCATTCCACAGATACGCAGTATTTT
CASSLGHSTDTQYF
>TRBV27|.|.|TRBJ2-7
TGTGCCAGCAAGGCCGGGACGGGCTACGAGCAGTACTTC
CASKAGTGYEQYF
>TRBV7-9|.|.|TRBJ2-1
TGTGCCAGCAGCCCCACTACTCCGACCTACAATGAGCAGTTCTTC
CASSPTTPTYNEQFF
>TRBV6-1|.|once|TRBJ2-1
TGTGCCGCGAATCAGGTTTTCAATGAGCAGTTCTTC
CAANQVFNEQFF
>TRBV2|.|.|TRBJ2-1
TGTGCCAGCAGTGAATTGCGCGGGACCCGTTCGGAGCAGTTCTTC
CASSELRGTRSEQFF
>TRBV5-5|.|.|TRBJ2-5
TGTGCCAGCAACAGGGTCGGAGAGACCCAGTACTTC
CASNRVGETQYF
>TRBV30|TRBD1|.|TRBJ2-2
TGTGCCTGGAGTGCCTACCCGGGACAGGCCCCCGCGAACACCGGGGAGCTGTTTTTT
CAWSAYPGQAPANTGELFF
>TRBV5-1|.|.|TRBJ2-5
TGCGCCAGCAGCTTAACCGGACTACCCCAAGAGACCCAGTACTTC
CASSLTGLPQETQYF
>TRBV7-9|TRBD1|few|TRBJ1-1
TGTGCCAGCAGCTTAGGGACAGGGGCCACTGAAGCTTTCTTT
CASSLGTGATEAFF
>TRBV28|.|.|TRBJ2-6
TGTGCCAGCAAGAAATGGGTCCCGAAGCGTGGGGCCAACGTCCTGACTTTC
CASKKWVPKRGANVLTF
>TRBV11-2|.|.|TRBJ2-1
TGTGCCAGCACAGGCTACAATGAGCAGTTCTTC
CASTGYNEQFF
>TRBV7-6|.|once|TRBJ2-3
TGTGCCAGCAGCTTAGGCGGAGACGGCACAGATACGCAGTATTTT
CASSLGGDGTDTQYF
>TRBV19|.|.|TRBJ1-1
TGTGCCAGTAATCCGGGACCGGGTTACGCTGAAGCTTTCTTT
CASNPGPGYAEAFF
>TRBV9|.|.|TRBJ2-7
TGTGCCAGCAGCGGAGGAGGAAATTGGAACGAGCAGTACTTC
CASSGGGNWNEQYF
>TRBV28|TRBD2|.|TRBJ2-2
TGTGCCAGCAGTAGCGGGACTAGCGGGAGGTACACCGGGGAGCTGTTTTTT
CASSSGTSGRYTGELFF
>TRBV5-4|TRBD1|.|TRBJ1-4
TGTGCCAGCACCCGGACAGGAGGAGGCCGCAATGAAAAACTGTTTTTT
CASTRTGGGRNEKLFF
>TRBV28|TRBD1|.|TRBJ2-7
TGTGCCAGTGGGGACAGGGGGCTTTACGAGCAGTACTTC
CASGDRGLYEQYF
>TRBV10-2|.|few|TRBJ1-5
TGCGCCAGCAGTGCGGGACACCTCGGCAATCAGCCCCAGCATTTT
CASSAGHLGNQPQHF
>TRBV21-1|.|many|TRBJ2-3
TGTGCCAGCAGCAAACCTAGCGGGACCACAGATACGCAGTATTTT
CASSKPSGTTDTQYF
>TRBV14|.|.|TRBJ1-1
TGTGCCAGCAGCCTGGAGCGGAACACTGAAGCTTTCTTT
CASSLERNTEAFF
>TRBV2|.|.|TRBJ2-7
TGTGCCAGCAGTGATCAGTCCTACGAGCAGTACTTC
CASSDQSYEQYF
>TRBV5-1|.|.|TRBJ2-1
TGCGCCAGCATTAGCGGCTCGAGCTCCTACAATGAGCAGTTCTTC
CASISGSSSYNEQFF
>TRBV7-6|.|.|TRBJ1-2
TGTGCCAGCGGGCCAGGGAGGAGTGGCTACACCTTC
CASGPGRSGYTF
>TRBV2|TRBD2|few|TRBJ2-3
TGTGCCAGCACCCCCCTAGCGGGAGCCATGGTTACGCAGTATTTT
CASTPLAGAMVTQYF
>TRBV6-1|.|.|TRBJ2-3
TGTGCCAGCAAGAAACGGACAGCCACAGATACGCAGTATTTT
CASKKRTATDTQYF
>TRBV7-2|.|.|TRBJ2-5
TGTGCCAGCAGCTTAGTAGGCTTCGGGCAGTACTTC
CASSLVGFGQYF
>TRBV2|.|.|TRBJ2-7
TGTGCCAGCAGTGACCAACTAGCAGCCTACGAGCAGTACTTC
CASSDQLAAYEQYF
>TRBV15|.|.|TRBJ1-5
TGTGCCACCAGCCTAAAGGAGAGCAATCAGCCCCAGCATTTT
CATSLKESNQPQHF
>TRBV28|TRBD1|.|TRBJ1-1
TGTGCCAGCAGTTCTATACCGGGACAGGTGACTGAAGCTTTCTTT
CASSSIPGQVTEAFF
>TRBV5-8|TRBD2|.|TRBJ2-3
TGTGCCAGCAGCTTGGTACTAGCGGGAAGCACAGATACGCAGTATTTT
CASSLVLAGSTDTQYF
>TRBV5-1|TRBD1|.|TRBJ1-3
TGCGCCTCATACCGGGACAGGGGCGCTGGAAACACCATATATTTT
CASYRDRGAGNTIYF
>TRBV7-2|.|.|TRBJ1-2
TGTGCCAGCAGTTCTTATGGCTACACCTTC
CASSSYGYTF
>TRBV2|.|.|TRBJ1-4
TGTGCCAGCAGAGAGTGGGAAAAACTGTTTTTT
CASREWEKLFF
>TRBV10-3|.|.|TRBJ1-2
TGTGCCATCAGAGCGGGTTCTAACTATGGCTACACCTTC
CAIRAGSNYGYTF
>TRBV6-5|TRBD1|.|TRBJ2-5
TGTGCCAGCAGTTACGAGGGGACAGGGGAAGATGACCAGTACTTC
CASSYEGTGEDDQYF
>TRBV2|.|.|TRBJ2-7
TGTGCCAGCAGTGTGCGGGGCGAGCAGTACTTC
CASSVRGEQYF
>TRBV30|.|.|TRBJ1-5
TGTGCCTGGAGTAGGGGGAACGGCGATTATCAGCCCCAGCATTTT
CAWSRGNGDYQPQHF
>TRBV2|.|.|TRBJ1-1
TGTGCCAGCAGTGCCCAGAGCCTGAGAAGTGAAGCTTTCTTT
CASSAQSLRSEAFF
>TRBV27|TRBD2|.|TRBJ2-5
TGTGCCAGCAGTTTAGTGACTAGCGGCCAAGAGACCCAGTACTTC
CASSLVTSGQETQYF
>TRBV9|.|.|TRBJ1-2
TGTGCCAGCAGCCGGGACCAACCCTATGGCTACACCTTC
CASSRDQPYGYTF
>TRBV19|.|few|TRBJ2-2
TGTGCCAGTAGTATTGGGACTCAGAACACCGGGGAGCTGTTTTTT
CASSIGTQNTGELFF
>TRBV6-1|.|.|TRBJ2-2
TGTGCCAGCAAATTGGGACTCGGAACCGGGGAGCTGTTTTTT
CASKLGLGTGELFF
>TRBV7-5|.|.|TRBJ2-7
TGTGTCAGAAGCTTACCCAAATGGGGGATTAAGTACGAGCAGTACTTC
CVRSLPKWGIKYEQYF
>TRBV6-5|TRBD2|.|TRBJ2-3
TGTGCCAGCAGTTCGGGGACTAGCGGGAGGGGGCAGTATTTT
CASSSGTSGRGQYF
>TRBV4-1|TRBD1|.|TRBJ2-6
TGCGCCAGCAGCCAGGCACTCCAGGGGGCCGGGGCCAACGTCCTGACTTTC
CASSQALQGAGANVLTF
>TRBV11-3|.|.|TRBJ2-2
TGTGCCAGCAGCTTAGGGTCGGAGTTGAACACCGGGGAGCTGTTTTTT
CASSLGSELNTGELFF
>TRBV5-6|.|.|TRBJ2-7
TGTGCCAGCAGCCATTGGACAGCTGGTTACGAGCAGTACTTC
CASSHWTAGYEQYF
>TRBV10-3|TRBD1|.|TRBJ1-3
TGTGCCATCAGCCCGGACAGGGGGCCTCTGAGAAACACCATATATTTT
CAISPDRGPLRNTIYF
>TRBV18|.|.|TRBJ2-7
TGTGCCAGCTCACTAGCGCAACACTCCTACGAGCAGTACTTC
CASSLAQHSYEQYF